The 28 T cell receptor beta chains presented below share a single source sample, sequenced in a study of blood T cell repertoires in COVID-19. Data came from immunoSEQ multiplex PCR; TCRdb stores just in-frame clones and leaves some out. The sample yields about 210,000 clones, more than 75% seen once. Sequencing used peripheral blood. These receptors all come from a middle-aged woman with acute or convalescent COVID-19.

The CDR3 is CASSPSSRDTNEQFF. The DNA of the CDR3 is TGTGCCAGCAGCCCTTCCTCCCGGGACACCAATGAGCAGTTCTTC. This sequence joins TRBV3-1 (or the pseudogene TRBV3-2) and TRBJ2-1; a weak D match, TRBD1 (6 bases). V lost 4 bases and J lost 6, with 16 bases in between. This CDR3 has 15 amino acids. Germline V gives CDR1 LGHDT, CDR2 YNNKEL (reference sequence).

The chain carries TRBV27 and TRBJ2-7; 8 nucleotides match TRBD1. Germline V gives CDR1 MNHEY, CDR2 SMNVEV (reference sequence). This CDR3 is 15 amino acids long. Trimming cost V 4 bases and J 8 bases; bases outside gene matches: 13. CDR3 sequence: CASSYSGGEKLKQYF. The CDR3, as DNA: TGTGCCAGCAGTTATTCAGGGGGCGAGAAGCTCAAGCAGTACTTC.

This chain connects TRBV6-5 to TRBJ2-1; 10 nucleotides agree with TRBD2. V dropped 7 bases and J dropped 5; count of bases not matched to a gene: 5. The CDR3 loop spans 14 amino acids. CDR1 MNHEY and CDR2 SVGAGI come from the germline V gene. CDR3 amino acids: CASMSLAGDNEQFF. The DNA for the CDR3 is TGTGCCAGCATGAGTCTAGCGGGGGACAATGAGCAGTTCTTC.

This chain uses TRBV7-6 with TRBJ2-3; 12 bases match TRBD2. The CDR3 spans 17 residues. After removal of 1 base from V and 1 base from J, the junction contained 3 bases not matched to a gene. CDR1 and CDR2 (germline): SGHVS, FNYEAQ. This CDR3 is CASSLDSSGGGTDTQYF. CDR3 DNA sequence: TGTGCCAGCAGCTTAGACTCTAGCGGGGGGGGCACAGATACGCAGTATTTT.

V gene TRBV6-4 combines with J gene TRBJ2-1; 11 nucleotides match TRBD2. Germline CDR1 and CDR2: MRHNA and SNTAGT. The CDR3 spans 15 residues. Trimming removed 6 bases from V and 6 bases from J; junction bases left unmatched: 7. The chain's CDR3 is CASSAEGLAGNEQFF. CDR3 DNA: TGTGCCAGCAGCGCTGAAGGACTAGCGGGCAATGAGCAGTTCTTC.

The chain has TRBV6-2 or TRBV6-3 and TRBJ2-1; a weak D match, TRBD2 (5 bases). The germline gives CDR1 MNHEY, CDR2 SVGEGT. This CDR3 region has 14 residues. V lost 5 bases to trimming and J lost 12 bases, with 20 bases between them. The DNA for the CDR3 is TGTGCCAGCAGTGGTTGGGCTAGCAGGTACACGCAGTTCTTC. The encoded protein is CASSGWASRYTQFF.

The chain has TRBV27 and TRBJ1-1, with TRBD1 as a possible D gene (6 bases). CDR3 size: 15 residues. Germline V gene sequence: CDR1 MNHEY, CDR2 SMNVEV (reference sequence). Trimming took off 5 bases at V and 1 base at J, with 14 bases between the two ends. CDR3 protein: CASSVRQVWNTEAFF. The CDR3 DNA reads as TGTGCCAGCAGTGTACGACAGGTGTGGAACACTGAAGCTTTCTTT.

The chain combines TRBV15 with TRBJ2-1, with TRBD2 matching 9 bases. The CDR3 length is 16 residues. CDR1 is LNHNV and CDR2 is YYDKDF in the germline V gene (reference sequence). Trimming removed 1 base from V and 7 bases from J; junction bases left unmatched: 8. CDR3 sequence: CATSRGGGRDFNEQFF. The CDR3 DNA reads TGTGCCACCAGCAGAGGAGGCGGGAGGGATTTTAATGAGCAGTTCTTC.

The V and J genes are TRBV6-5 and TRBJ1-2; possibly TRBD1 for D (6 bases). Germline-derived CDR1 and CDR2 are MNHEY and SVGAGI. The CDR3 covers 13 residues. V lost 7 bases, J lost 5 bases, and 14 bases lay in between. In nucleotides, the CDR3 is TGTGCCAGCAACGGCGGGGGCTGGTATGGCTACACCTTC. This codes for CASNGGGWYGYTF.

This clone was picked up a small number of times. This chain links TRBV9 with TRBJ2-3, with 11 bases matching TRBD2. This CDR3 is built from 18 residues. The germline gives CDR1 SGDLS, CDR2 YYNGEE. The ends lost 4 bases at V and 6 bases at J; junction bases unmatched: 16. This CDR3 reads CASSPRDPLAGEVDTQYF. CDR3 sequence (DNA): TGTGCCAGCAGCCCCCGTGACCCACTAGCGGGAGAGGTCGATACGCAGTATTTT.

This chain connects TRBV28 to TRBJ1-2; 7 bases are shared with TRBD1. Germline lookup yields CDR1 MDHEN and CDR2 SYDVKM. V gave up 2 bases and J gave up 4 bases; unmatched junction bases: 4. The CDR3 loop spans 14 amino acids. CDR3 in amino acids: CASSLPRQGYGYTF. The CDR3 coding sequence is TGTGCCAGCAGTTTACCTAGACAGGGCTATGGCTACACCTTC.

The rearrangement uses TRBV11-2 and TRBJ2-5; D might be TRBD1 (7 bases). This CDR3 has 16 amino acids. CDR1 and CDR2 (germline): SGHAT, FQNNGV. V shed 5 bases and J shed 11 bases, with 27 bases lying between them. The CDR3 DNA reads TGTGCCAGCAGCGGGGGGTCCAGACAGGGAGCCAGGGGACAGTACTTC. Translated: CASSGGSRQGARGQYF.

V gene TRBV27 combines with J gene TRBJ2-3; D remains ambiguous. The V gene lost 5 bases and the J gene lost 0 bases, with 18 bases spanning the gap. CDR3 length: 17 amino acids. The germline V gene encodes CDR1 MNHEY and CDR2 SMNVEV (reference sequence). This chain's CDR3 is CASSPPRVGLSTDTQYF. The CDR3 DNA reads TGTGCCAGCAGTCCCCCTCGGGTCGGCCTAAGCACAGATACGCAGTATTTT.

V is TRBV25-1 and J is TRBJ2-1, with TRBD1 identical over 8 bases. The V gene's germline CDR1 is MGHDK and CDR2 SYGVNS. J gave up 6 bases and V 8 bases, and 12 bases lay outside the gene matches. There are 15 residues in the CDR3. The CDR3 loop is CASAGWTGNRNEQFF. In DNA form, the CDR3 reads TGTGCCAGCGCCGGTTGGACAGGGAATCGCAATGAGCAGTTCTTC.

The V call is TRBV6-5, the J call TRBJ1-5; weak D call: TRBD1 (5 bases). The length of the CDR3 is 15 residues. The V gene's germline CDR1 is MNHEY and CDR2 SVGAGI. The V and J ends lost 7 bases and 2 bases respectively, with 15 bases between them. In nucleotides, the CDR3 is TGTGCCAGCAAGTTGGGGGGTAGGGGCAATCAGCCCCAGCATTTT. Translation gives CASKLGGRGNQPQHF.

The chain recombines TRBV7-3 with TRBJ2-4; D not certain. Germline V gene data show CDR1 as SGHTA and CDR2 as FQGTGA. V was pared by 5 bases and J by 10 bases, with 15 bases between. The length of the CDR3 is 13 residues. CDR3 sequence (DNA): TGTGCCAGCAGCCCTGGTCCGTCGGTGATTCAGTACTTC. The encoded protein is CASSPGPSVIQYF.

J is TRBJ1-6 and V is TRBV3-1 (or the pseudogene TRBV3-2), with a tentative D call TRBD1 (5 bases). The CDR3 spans 15 residues. Trimming took 0 bases from V and 10 from J, leaving 13 bases between them. The V gene's germline CDR1 is LGHDT and CDR2 YNNKEL (reference sequence). The chain's CDR3 is CASSQEGRAVSPLHF. CDR3 DNA sequence: TGTGCCAGCAGCCAAGAAGGCAGGGCAGTGTCACCCCTCCACTTT.

This clone appeared a single time. This rearrangement joins TRBV6-2 or TRBV6-3 to TRBJ1-2; possible D gene TRBD1, 6 bases. CDR3 length equals 15 residues. V lost 0 bases, J lost 0 bases, and 8 bases lay in between. Germline loops: CDR1 MNHEY, CDR2 SVGEGT. The CDR3 DNA reads as TGTGCCAGCAGTTACTCCGACAGGCCTAACTATGGCTACACCTTC. The encoded protein is CASSYSDRPNYGYTF.

In its sample, this clone was seen a few times. This chain links TRBV18 with TRBJ2-6, with 8 bases aligning to TRBD1. Trimming removed 3 bases from V and 4 bases from J; junction bases left unmatched: 11. The germline CDR1 and CDR2 sequences are KGHSH and LQKENI. This CDR3 spans 18 amino acids. As DNA, the CDR3 is TGTGCCAGCTCACCGCTCGGCACAGGGGGGTCGGGGGCCAACGTCCTGACTTTC. Translating it yields CASSPLGTGGSGANVLTF.

The rearrangement uses TRBV7-3 and TRBJ1-6; no clear D. This CDR3 contains 16 residues. Trimming stripped 2 bases from V and 6 bases from J, with 14 bases between. Germline V gives CDR1 SGHTA, CDR2 FQGTGA. The CDR3 sequence: CASSLYGRQFNSPLHF. CDR3 nucleotide sequence: TGTGCCAGCAGCTTATACGGGAGGCAGTTTAATTCACCCCTCCACTTT.

The V gene is TRBV6-6, the J gene TRBJ2-2; the D gene is possibly TRBD2 (6 bases). The germline gives CDR1 MNHNY, CDR2 SVGAGI (reference sequence). The CDR3 covers 15 residues. Trimming took 3 bases from V and 2 from J, leaving 10 bases between them. The CDR3 sequence: CASSYGTANTGELFF. CDR3 nucleotide sequence: TGTGCCAGCAGTTATGGGACTGCTAACACCGGGGAGCTGTTTTTT.

J is TRBJ2-3 and V is TRBV10-2; perhaps TRBD2 as D (6 bases). The CDR3 covers 14 residues. The V end was cut by 2 bases, the J end by 2 bases, with 8 bases between. CDR1 is WSHSY, CDR2 SAAADI, per germline. The CDR3 region is CASSEGTFTDTQYF. The CDR3 nucleotides read TGCGCCAGCAGTGAGGGGACTTTCACAGATACGCAGTATTTT.

The chain uses TRBV6-6 and TRBJ2-7, with D possibly matching TRBD2 (5 bases). Trimming removed 0 bases at V and 1 base at J, with 7 bases between. CDR1 is MNHNY, CDR2 SVGAGI, per germline (reference sequence). The CDR3 covers 14 residues. The chain's CDR3 is CASSYSRGSYEQYF. DNA for the CDR3: TGTGCCAGCAGTTACTCGAGAGGGTCCTACGAGCAGTACTTC.

This chain uses TRBV6-6 with TRBJ2-2; 8 bases fit TRBD1. Germline V gives CDR1 MNHNY, CDR2 SVGAGI (reference sequence). V lost 7 bases and J lost 9; bases outside the gene matches: 10. This CDR3 comprises 14 residues. This CDR3 is CASTVDRVGRELFF. The DNA for the CDR3 is TGTGCCAGCACCGTGGACAGGGTAGGGCGGGAGCTGTTTTTT.

The CDR3 sequence is CASSLGGSGANVLTF. CDR3 nucleotide sequence: TGTGCCAGCAGCCTCGGGGGGTCTGGGGCCAACGTCCTGACTTTC. The V call is TRBV7-9, the J call TRBJ2-6, with TRBD2 identical over 7 bases. The germline gives CDR1 SEHNR, CDR2 FQNEAQ (reference sequence). This CDR3 contains 15 residues. With 5 bases clipped from V and 1 base from J, the junction kept 2 bases outside the gene matches.

This clone has only a few counts. The chain couples TRBV5-4 to TRBJ2-2; D might be TRBD1 (6 bases). With 4 bases removed from V and 6 bases from J, the gap between germline ends came to 10 bases. The CDR3 extends over 13 amino acids. Per the germline V gene, CDR1 is SGHNT and CDR2 is YYREEE (reference sequence). The CDR3 DNA reads TGTGCCAGCAGCGATCAGGGGTCCGGGGAGCTGTTTTTT. Translated, it gives CASSDQGSGELFF.

This clone appeared a few times. V gene TRBV5-6 combines with J gene TRBJ1-2, with 7 nucleotides matching TRBD1. The CDR3 totals 16 residues. Losses at the gene ends were 4 bases for V and 8 bases for J; bases not matched to a gene: 17. CDR1 is SGHDT, CDR2 YYEEEE, per germline. CDR3 sequence reads: CASSTYGQERSVGYTF. The CDR3, as DNA: TGTGCCAGCAGCACGTACGGACAGGAACGATCGGTGGGCTACACCTTC. Based on the CDR3 plus reference TRBV5-6 and TRBJ1-2, the full variable domain is DAGVTQSPTHLIKTRGQQVTLRCSPKSGHDTVSWYQQALGQGPQFIFQYYEEEERQRGNFPDRFSGHQFPNYSSELNVNALLLGDSALYLCASSTYGQERSVGYTFGSGTRLTVV.

The rearrangement links TRBV9 to TRBJ2-1, with D hard to call. V lost 4 bases, J lost 2 bases, and 19 bases lay in between. This CDR3 is built from 17 residues. Germline values: CDR1 SGDLS, CDR2 YYNGEE. The CDR3 sequence: CASSSRQRQQAYNEQFF. For the CDR3, the DNA is TGTGCCAGCAGCTCCCGCCAAAGGCAGCAGGCCTACAATGAGCAGTTCTTC.